The rows below give T cell receptor beta chains drawn from one sample of a study of T-cell memory formation after mild COVID-19. Each CDR3 protein gets one entry after TCRdb re-called the 5' RACE reads with MiXCR. The sample holds about 450,000 distinct CDR3 sequences, 20% to 25% seen once. The sequencing input was PBMCs or a T cell subset sorted from them (not recorded which). All receptors come from an adult woman who had mild COVID-19 (a few samples of this study predate the infection). Cell type and time point are not known. The CDR3 runs from the conserved cysteine through the conserved F or W. The D gene is left open where the match is weak. Size tells how often a clone was seen (once, few, many) or the class of an expanded clone, and some rows leave it out.

abundance	v_gene	j_gene	d_gene	CDR3nt	CDR3aa
-	TRBV20-1	TRBJ2-1	TRBD2	TGCAGTGCTAGACTAGCGGGAGTTGGTGAGCAGTTCTTC	CSARLAGVGEQFF
few	TRBV27	TRBJ2-5	-	TGTGCCAGCAGAGGCTTCGCGGCGGGGCAAGAGACCCAGTACTTC	CASRGFAAGQETQYF
few	TRBV10-3	TRBJ2-2	-	TGTGCCAGCGAACCAGGGGATCTGGACACCGGGGAGCTGTTTTTT	CASEPGDLDTGELFF
-	TRBV7-9	TRBJ2-1	-	TGTGCCAGCAGCCCGGCAGGGGTCGGCTACAATGAGCAGTTCTTC	CASSPAGVGYNEQFF
-	TRBV5-1	TRBJ2-3	TRBD1	TGCGCCAGCAGCTTTTCCCAGGGGGCAGGTGATACGCAGTATTTT	CASSFSQGAGDTQYF
-	TRBV20-1	TRBJ2-1	-	TGCAGTGCTAGTTCCGGACCTACTCCGATAGACAATGAGCAGTTCTTC	CSASSGPTPIDNEQFF
few	TRBV7-8	TRBJ1-2	-	TGTGCCAGCAGCTCCGGACAATCCAACTATGGCTACACCTTC	CASSSGQSNYGYTF
few	TRBV7-9	TRBJ1-2	-	TGTGCCAGCGCTTACTCGGACAGCATCTACACCTTC	CASAYSDSIYTF
few	TRBV29-1	TRBJ2-3	TRBD2	TGCAGCCCTTGGGGGGGAATGAGCACAGATACGCAGTATTTT	CSPWGGMSTDTQYF
-	TRBV2	TRBJ1-2	-	TGTGCCAGCAGTGACAGGCCCTTGGGGAACTATGGCTACACCTTC	CASSDRPLGNYGYTF
-	TRBV6-5	TRBJ2-7	TRBD1	TGTGCCAGCAGTATCCACAGGGGAGAGCAGTACTTC	CASSIHRGEQYF
-	TRBV6-1	TRBJ2-7	-	TGTGCCAGCAGGAAAGGGGGACTGGACTCCTACGAGCAGTACTTC	CASRKGGLDSYEQYF
-	TRBV5-4	TRBJ2-7	TRBD1	TGTGCCAGCAGCTACGATGGATCGGGACAGTACGAGCAGTACTTC	CASSYDGSGQYEQYF
few	TRBV27	TRBJ1-1	-	TGTGCCAGCAGTTTCGGCGGAAGGAACACTGAAGCTTTCTTT	CASSFGGRNTEAFF
-	TRBV12-3/TRBV12-4	TRBJ1-4	-	TGTGCCAGCAGTTTTCTACAGGGTGGGGAAAAACTGTTTTTT	CASSFLQGGEKLFF
-	TRBV5-1	TRBJ2-7	-	TGCGCCAGCAGCCGGGCGGGACCGAGCTCCTACGAGCAGTACTTC	CASSRAGPSSYEQYF
few	TRBV12-3/TRBV12-4	TRBJ2-6	TRBD1	TGTGCCAGCAGAAAGACAGGGGTAACTGCGGACGGGGCCAACGTCCTGACTTTC	CASRKTGVTADGANVLTF